This T cell receptor (beta chain) was found in a study of blood T cells in healthy people across ages. Study in general: About one barcoded beta molecule was captured per two T cells (by template switching). Study-wide points: Nothing was known about donor CMV status, and this possibly confounded expanded clonotype changes.

Comments on this clonotype: Its target is unknown. A read error may account for a junction end that differs from germline.

Then a second PCR, running about 6 to 11 cycles, was carried out with a sample-barcoded 5' primer and a J-beta primer mix. In TCRdb, the 5' RACE reads were re-called with MiXCR into one record per CDR3 protein. The table includes over 450,000 distinct CDR3 sequences, approximately 25% detected once. The CDR3 sequence is 14 residues long. Looked up from germline, CDR1 is MNHEY and CDR2 is SMNVEV (reference sequence). The data also belong to a second study, concerning T cells of mothers and their children. As reported in that work: Three healthy Caucasian mothers and their six children were the donors. Related pairs of mothers and children showed slightly higher, non-significant overlap versus unrelated pairs.

Sequencing input: blood. J is TRBJ2-5 and V is TRBV27, with TRBD2 identical over 12 bases. The sequence was collected from a boy younger than 18 in good health. The CDR3 here is CASSSSSGGAGLVF. The CDR3 nucleotides are TGTGCCAGCAGTTCATCTAGCGGGGGGGCCGGGCTGGTCTTC.